The 11 T cell receptor beta chains below were found in one sample sequenced in a study of blood T cell repertoires in COVID-19. Assay used: immunoSEQ multiplex PCR; TCRdb lists only in-frame clones, some missing. The profile covers about 280,000 clones, with approximately 85% appearing a single time and roughly 11% taken by the ten largest. Sequenced sample: peripheral blood. Receptor source: a woman in her sixties or seventies with acute or convalescent COVID-19.

This chain connects TRBV11-3 to TRBJ2-5; D perhaps matches TRBD2 (5 bases). The V gene lost 0 bases and the J gene lost 10 bases, with 9 bases spanning the gap. Germline V CDR1 and CDR2: SGHNT, YENEEA. CDR3 size: 12 residues. The CDR3 DNA sequence: TGTGCCAGCAGCTTAGAGTCGGGGTTCCAGTACTTC. Translated, it gives CASSLESGFQYF.

This clone was seen just once. This chain joins TRBV6-6 and TRBJ2-2; 7 bases align to TRBD1. CDR1 and CDR2 from the germline V gene are MNHNY and SVGAGI (reference sequence). This CDR3 spans 16 amino acids. Germline trimming cut 5 bases from V and 2 bases from J; bases unmatched to any gene: 8. The DNA of the CDR3 is TGTGCCAGCAGTCCGGCGAGACAGGGCAACACCGGGGAGCTGTTTTTT. This gives the protein CASSPARQGNTGELFF.

This chain connects TRBV18 to TRBJ1-1, with a tentative D call TRBD1 (5 bases). Germline V gene sequence: CDR1 KGHSH, CDR2 LQKENI. The germline V and J ends were trimmed by 4 bases and 4 bases, with 13 bases remaining between them. The CDR3 has 14 residues. CDR3: CASSLGLGGTEAFF. CDR3 nucleotide sequence: TGTGCCAGCTCACTCGGGTTGGGGGGCACTGAAGCTTTCTTT.

J is TRBJ1-6 and V is TRBV18; perhaps TRBD1 as D (5 bases). Trimming cost V 5 bases and J 8 bases, with 16 bases left between them. Germline V CDR1 and CDR2: KGHSH, LQKENI. The CDR3 has 15 residues. The CDR3 DNA sequence: TGTGCCAGCTCATCCAGGGTATCGGGAGATTCACCCCTCCACTTT. This sequence encodes CASSSRVSGDSPLHF.

The chain recombines TRBV6-2 or TRBV6-3 with TRBJ1-5; the match to TRBD1 covers 9 bases. This CDR3 is built from 19 residues. Germline V gives CDR1 MNHEY, CDR2 SVGEGT. J lost 0 bases, V lost 0 bases, and 9 bases had no gene match. The CDR3, as DNA: TGTGCCAGCAGTTACTCGATCGGGACAGGGCCCTATAGCAATCAGCCCCAGCATTTT. This sequence encodes CASSYSIGTGPYSNQPQHF.

The genes are TRBV5-1 and TRBJ2-1; tentatively, D is TRBD2 (5 bases). CDR1 is SGHRS, CDR2 YFSETQ, per germline. The CDR3 totals 15 residues. Trimming removed 6 bases at V and 1 base at J, with 14 bases between. CDR3 amino acids: CASMRSGNSYNEQFF. The DNA for the CDR3 is TGCGCCAGCATGCGGAGCGGTAATTCCTACAATGAGCAGTTCTTC.

The table lists this clone with a count of one. This rearrangement joins TRBV25-1 to TRBJ1-2; D is perhaps TRBD1 (6 bases). The V end lost 5 bases, the J end lost 2 bases, and 12 bases lay between the germline ends. Germline CDR1 and CDR2: MGHDK and SYGVNS. The CDR3 is made up of 14 amino acids. The CDR3 sequence is CASSPSGTNYGYTF. CDR3 coding DNA: TGTGCCAGCAGTCCATCCGGGACAAACTATGGCTACACCTTC.

This clone was recorded a few times. The genes are TRBV27 and TRBJ1-1; 8 bases match TRBD1. Trimming at V came to 6 bases and at J to 4 bases, leaving 10 bases not matched to a gene. The CDR3 consists of 15 residues. CDR1 and CDR2 from the germline V gene are MNHEY and SMNVEV (reference sequence). CDR3 residues: CASRGGTGRGTEAFF. CDR3 DNA: TGTGCCAGCAGGGGGGGGACAGGTCGCGGCACTGAAGCTTTCTTT.

This clone was counted once. This chain links TRBV18 with TRBJ1-5; D unresolved. The V end lost 3 bases, the J end lost 6 bases, and 9 bases lay between the germline ends. The CDR3 sequence is 13 residues long. Germline V gives CDR1 KGHSH, CDR2 LQKENI. CDR3 nucleotide sequence: TGTGCCAGCTCACCTGAGGCAAGTCAGCCCCAGCATTTT. This translates into CASSPEASQPQHF. The full variable domain, its missing parts supplied by reference TRBV18 and TRBJ1-5, is NAGVMQNPRHLVRRRGQEARLRCSPMKGHSHVYWYRQLPEEGLKFMVYLQKENIIDESGMPKERFSAEFPKEGPSILRIQQVVRGDSAAYFCASSPEASQPQHFGDGTRLSIL.

The chain uses TRBV3-1 (or the pseudogene TRBV3-2) and TRBJ2-2, with 7 bases lining up with TRBD1. After removal of 4 bases from V and 0 bases from J, the junction contained 5 bases not matched to a gene. CDR3 length equals 16 residues. Germline V lookup: CDR1 LGHDT, CDR2 YNNKEL (reference sequence). CDR3 protein: CASSLPGGANTGELFF. In DNA, the CDR3 is TGTGCCAGCAGCCTGCCAGGGGGAGCGAACACCGGGGAGCTGTTTTTT.

Remarks on this clone: An end of the junction differs from the germline gene, which may be a read error. The J gene is TRBJ2-1, the V gene TRBV10-1; D might be TRBD2 (6 bases). The V gene's germline CDR1 is WNHNN and CDR2 SYGVQD (reference sequence). CDR3 size: 14 residues. CDR3 DNA sequence: TGCGCCAGCAGTGACCGGGTTGGGGGGACCGCTAGGCTCTTC. Protein sequence: CASSDRVGGTARLF.